Listed below are T cell receptor beta chains from one sample, sequenced in a study of breast tumors, draining lymph nodes, adjacent tissues. Via MiXCR, TCRdb re-called the multiplex PCR reads, giving one row per CDR3 protein. The sample lists 150,000 to 250,000 distinct CDR3 sequences; 31% were seen once. The sequenced sample was axillary lymph node tissue. Receptors were obtained from a female donor with breast cancer. Some clones in this sample may be carry-over from other donors' samples. The CDR3 runs from the conserved cysteine through the conserved F or W. D genes are given only for firm matches. The size field is filled for only some rows; it gives once, few, many or a size class.

V: TRBV29-1
size: -
D: -
J: TRBJ1-1
DNA: TGCAGCGTTGATAGTCGGGGGGCTGAAGCTTTCTTT
CDR3: CSVDSRGAEAFF

V: TRBV19
size: -
D: -
J: TRBJ1-1
DNA: TGTGCCAGTAGCGACAGATTAGGCACTGAAGCTTTCTTT
CDR3: CASSDRLGTEAFF

V: TRBV20-1
size: few
D: TRBD2
J: TRBJ2-7
DNA: TGCAGTGCTAGAGATCGGGTGGGCGGGAGGGCCTCCGAGCAGTACTTC
CDR3: CSARDRVGGRASEQYF

V: TRBV20-1
size: -
D: -
J: TRBJ2-5
DNA: TGCAGTGCTAGGGACGGAGCATTACGAGCAGAGACCCAGTACTTC
CDR3: CSARDGALRAETQYF

V: TRBV12-3/TRBV12-4
size: many
D: -
J: TRBJ1-2
DNA: TGTGCCAGCAGTTACAGAGGGAGGTATGGCTACACCTTC
CDR3: CASSYRGRYGYTF

V: TRBV20-1
size: many
D: -
J: TRBJ2-5
DNA: TGCAGTGCTAGAGATTCGGCCCATCCGCAGAGGACCCAGTACTTC
CDR3: CSARDSAHPQRTQYF

V: TRBV7-9
size: -
D: TRBD2
J: TRBJ2-6
DNA: TGTGCCAGCAGCGTCGATGCGGCTAGCGGCCTGACTTTC
CDR3: CASSVDAASGLTF

V: TRBV20-1
size: -
D: -
J: TRBJ1-1
DNA: TGCAGTGCTAGAGAGGGGCAGGGTCACACTGAAGCTTTCTTT
CDR3: CSAREGQGHTEAFF

V: TRBV4-2
size: many
D: -
J: TRBJ2-5
DNA: TGTGCCAGCAGCCAGCGGGGAGAGACCCAGTACTTC
CDR3: CASSQRGETQYF

V: TRBV20-1
size: many
D: -
J: TRBJ2-1
DNA: TGCAGTGCTAGAGGGGGAGGAACCTACAATGAGCAGTTCTTC
CDR3: CSARGGGTYNEQFF

V: TRBV25-1
size: many
D: TRBD2
J: TRBJ2-1
DNA: TGTGCCAGCAGTGAGACGTCTAGCGGGGGGGCGAATGAGCAGTTCTTC
CDR3: CASSETSSGGANEQFF

V: TRBV7-3
size: many
D: TRBD1
J: TRBJ2-5
DNA: TGTGCCAGCAGCTTCCCCGGACAGGGGAAAGTCTTC
CDR3: CASSFPGQGKVF

V: TRBV20-1
size: many
D: -
J: TRBJ2-3
DNA: TGCAGTGCTAGAATAGGGGAATGGGGCACAGATACGCAGTATTTT
CDR3: CSARIGEWGTDTQYF

V: TRBV20-1
size: many
D: TRBD2
J: TRBJ2-7
DNA: TGCAGTGCCAGGGAGGGGTCCGAGCAGTACTTC
CDR3: CSAREGSEQYF

V: TRBV5-1
size: -
D: TRBD1
J: TRBJ1-6
DNA: TGCGCCAGCAGCGCGGGACAGGGGGCTTCACCCCTCCACTTT
CDR3: CASSAGQGASPLHF

V: TRBV19
size: many
D: -
J: TRBJ2-1
DNA: TGTGCCAGTAGTATAGGCGGGGTAAGCTCCTACAATGAGCAGTTCTTC
CDR3: CASSIGGVSSYNEQFF

V: TRBV18
size: -
D: TRBD1
J: TRBJ2-3
DNA: TGTGCCACCTCCCCGGGACAGGGGGCAGATACGCAGTATTTT
CDR3: CATSPGQGADTQYF

V: TRBV7-2
size: many
D: -
J: TRBJ1-2
DNA: TGTGCCAGCAGTTCTTACAGAAATTCAGGCTACACCTTC
CDR3: CASSSYRNSGYTF

V: TRBV12-3/TRBV12-4
size: many
D: -
J: TRBJ1-6
DNA: TGTGCCAGCAGTTTAGGCACTAATTCACCCCTCCACTTT
CDR3: CASSLGTNSPLHF

V: TRBV7-9
size: many
D: -
J: TRBJ2-1
DNA: TGTGCCAGCAGCCTCCCCCGAGGCCTTAATGAGCAGTTCTTC
CDR3: CASSLPRGLNEQFF

V: TRBV3-1
size: many
D: TRBD1
J: TRBJ2-7
DNA: TGTGCCAGCAGCCAAAGTCCGGACAGGGCTTACGAGCAGTACTTC
CDR3: CASSQSPDRAYEQYF

V: TRBV6-5
size: few
D: TRBD2
J: TRBJ2-3
DNA: TGTGCCAGCGGCCTATCTAGCGGGAGGTCTAGCACAGATACGCAGTATTTT
CDR3: CASGLSSGRSSTDTQYF

V: TRBV6-1
size: many
D: -
J: TRBJ2-7
DNA: TGTGCCAGCAGTGAAGACAGGGTTATGGACGAGCAGTACTTC
CDR3: CASSEDRVMDEQYF

V: TRBV4-1
size: many
D: -
J: TRBJ2-1
DNA: TGCGCCAGCAGCCAAGATCTGGATGAGCAGTTCTTC
CDR3: CASSQDLDEQFF

V: TRBV20-1
size: many
D: -
J: TRBJ1-2
DNA: TGCAGTGCCGGGGATCGGGGACCCTATGGCTACACCTTC
CDR3: CSAGDRGPYGYTF

V: TRBV5-6
size: -
D: -
J: TRBJ1-2
DNA: TGTGCCAGCAGCTTGATGGGGATCGGTGGCTACACCTTC
CDR3: CASSLMGIGGYTF

V: TRBV7-6
size: many
D: -
J: TRBJ2-5
DNA: TGTGCCAGCATACTACGGGGTAAAGGGTACCAAGAGACCCAGTACTTC
CDR3: CASILRGKGYQETQYF

V: TRBV20-1
size: many
D: -
J: TRBJ1-5
DNA: TGCAGTGCCGTTCAGAGGGGTGGCAATCAGCCCCAGCATTTT
CDR3: CSAVQRGGNQPQHF

V: TRBV12-3/TRBV12-4
size: -
D: -
J: TRBJ1-5
DNA: TGTGCCAGCAGTTACATGGGACCTCAGCCCCAGCATTTT
CDR3: CASSYMGPQPQHF

V: TRBV9
size: many
D: -
J: TRBJ2-6
DNA: TGTGCCAGCAGCAACGACAGGGGGGCCAACGTCCTGACTTTC
CDR3: CASSNDRGANVLTF

V: TRBV20-1
size: many
D: TRBD1
J: TRBJ1-4
DNA: TGCAGTGCGAGATCCGGGACAGGGCTCCGGGGGGAACTGTTTTTT
CDR3: CSARSGTGLRGELFF

V: TRBV5-1
size: many
D: TRBD2
J: TRBJ2-3
DNA: TGCGCCAGCAGCTTGAGAGAGCTAGCGGCAACGTTTAGCACAGATACGCAGTATTTT
CDR3: CASSLRELAATFSTDTQYF

V: TRBV20-1
size: once
D: TRBD2
J: TRBJ2-3
DNA: TGCAGTGCTAGGGGACCCCGGGGGGGGGGGTTCGCAGATACGCAGTATTTT
CDR3: CSARGPRGGGFADTQYF

V: TRBV20-1
size: many
D: TRBD2
J: TRBJ2-7
DNA: TGCAGTGCTAGAGGCAAACCGGGACTAGCGGGAGGCATCTCCTACGAGCAGTACTTC
CDR3: CSARGKPGLAGGISYEQYF

V: TRBV4-2
size: -
D: -
J: TRBJ1-1
DNA: TGTGCCAGCAGCCAAGATAGCAGGGAGAGCACTGAAGCTTTCTTT
CDR3: CASSQDSRESTEAFF

V: TRBV5-6
size: many
D: TRBD2
J: TRBJ2-2
DNA: TGTGCCAGCACGTTGCTACCGGGAGGCACCGGGGAGCTGTTTTTT
CDR3: CASTLLPGGTGELFF

V: TRBV20-1
size: many
D: -
J: TRBJ1-5
DNA: TGCAGTGCCAATAGGGGCAGGCTCAATCAGCCCCAGCATTTT
CDR3: CSANRGRLNQPQHF

V: TRBV7-9
size: many
D: TRBD2
J: TRBJ2-1
DNA: TGTGCCAGCAGCCCCTATCCGGGCGGGGGTTCCTACAATGAGCAGTTCTTC
CDR3: CASSPYPGGGSYNEQFF

V: TRBV11-2
size: -
D: -
J: TRBJ1-3
DNA: TGTGCCAGCAGCTTAGTTCGGCCCGCGGCGAGGGACTATGGCTACACCATATATTTT
CDR3: CASSLVRPAARDYGYTIYF

V: TRBV28
size: -
D: TRBD2
J: TRBJ2-5
DNA: TGTGCCAGCAGTTTATCGAATACGGGATCCGGGGGGGAGACCCAGTACTTC
CDR3: CASSLSNTGSGGETQYF

V: TRBV5-1
size: -
D: -
J: TRBJ1-2
DNA: TGCGCCAGCAGCTCGGACAGCTCAAACTATGGCTACACCTTC
CDR3: CASSSDSSNYGYTF

V: TRBV6-2/TRBV6-3
size: -
D: TRBD1
J: TRBJ2-2
DNA: TGTGCCAGCAGCGCGACAGGGAGAGGCAACACCGGGGAGCTGTTTTTT
CDR3: CASSATGRGNTGELFF

V: TRBV3-1
size: many
D: -
J: TRBJ2-7
DNA: TGTGCCAGCAGCCAAGTTCCCGGGAAGCTCTACGAGCAGTACTTC
CDR3: CASSQVPGKLYEQYF

V: TRBV5-8
size: many
D: -
J: TRBJ2-7
DNA: TGTGCCAGCAGCTTGGGGGATCCTTCCTACGAGCAGTACTTC
CDR3: CASSLGDPSYEQYF

V: TRBV4-2
size: -
D: TRBD2
J: TRBJ2-2
DNA: TGTGCCAGCAGCCCCCGGACTAGCGGGATTGACACCGGGGAGCTGTTTTTT
CDR3: CASSPRTSGIDTGELFF

V: TRBV24-1
size: many
D: -
J: TRBJ2-1
DNA: TGTGCCACCAGTGATTTGCGTCAGGGGAGTAGTGAGCAGTTCTTC
CDR3: CATSDLRQGSSEQFF

V: TRBV2
size: -
D: -
J: TRBJ2-2
DNA: TGTGCCAGCAGTGAAACGGGGGAGCTGTTTTTT
CDR3: CASSETGELFF

V: TRBV5-6
size: -
D: TRBD2
J: TRBJ2-2
DNA: TGTGCCAGCAGCTTGGGTTGGCTAGCGGGAAGGGCCGGGGGGCTGTTTTTT
CDR3: CASSLGWLAGRAGGLFF

V: TRBV20-1
size: many
D: -
J: TRBJ2-3
DNA: TGCAGTGCTAGAGATCAAGGGACGACAGATACGCAGTATTTT
CDR3: CSARDQGTTDTQYF

V: TRBV14
size: -
D: -
J: TRBJ2-1
DNA: -
CDR3: CASSFYICSARGEGGSSYNEQFF

V: TRBV7-3
size: many
D: -
J: TRBJ2-5
DNA: TGTGCCAGCAGCTTAGCTCAGGCCGGTCCCAAGAGGGAGCCCCAGTACTTC
CDR3: CASSLAQAGPKREPQYF

V: TRBV18
size: many
D: TRBD2
J: TRBJ2-7
DNA: TGTGCCAGCTCACCACGACTAGCGGGGGCCTACGAGCAGTACTTC
CDR3: CASSPRLAGAYEQYF